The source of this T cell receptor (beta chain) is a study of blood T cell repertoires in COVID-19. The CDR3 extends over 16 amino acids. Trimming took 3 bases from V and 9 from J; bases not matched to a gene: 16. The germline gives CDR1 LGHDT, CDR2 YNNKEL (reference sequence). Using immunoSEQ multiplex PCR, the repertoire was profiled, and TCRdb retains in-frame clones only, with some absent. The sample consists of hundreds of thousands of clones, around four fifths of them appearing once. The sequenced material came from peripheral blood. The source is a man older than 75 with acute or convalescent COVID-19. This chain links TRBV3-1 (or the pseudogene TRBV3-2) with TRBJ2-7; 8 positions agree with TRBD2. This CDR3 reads CASSHEGLALRGRQYF. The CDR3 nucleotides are TGTGCCAGCAGCCACGAAGGACTAGCCTTGAGGGGTCGGCAGTACTTC.